Each of the 27 T cell receptor beta chains below was sequenced from the same sample in a study of metastatic and nonmetastatic thyroid tumors. Through MiXCR, TCRdb re-clonotyped the PCR reads. The data show 70,000 or so clones, 12% to 15% seen once. No treatment had been given to any patient before thyroid surgery. Sample: blood. The receptors derive from a male donor with papillary thyroid cancer or a benign thyroid nodule (not recorded which). Some clones in this sample may be carry-over from other donors' samples.

This clone was seen repeatedly, ten times or more. V and J are TRBV3-1 and TRBJ2-6; no clear D gene. The CDR3 totals 15 residues. Trimming took 3 bases from V and 0 from J, leaving 6 bases between them. CDR1 and CDR2 (germline): LGHDT, YNNKEL (reference sequence). DNA of the CDR3: TGTGCCAGCAGCCATTATGTCTCTGGGGCCAACGTCCTGACTTTC. As protein: CASSHYVSGANVLTF.

In this sample, this clone turned up a few times. The chain combines TRBV6-1 with TRBJ1-2; 7 bases are shared with TRBD1. The CDR3 sequence is 14 residues long. CDR1 is MNHNS, CDR2 SASEGT, per germline. V trimming: 5 bases; J trimming: 6 bases; junction bases outside the gene matches: 9. As DNA, the CDR3 is TGTGCCAGCAGTTTACAGGGGCGTCTGCATGGCTACACCTTC. Its translation is CASSLQGRLHGYTF.

This clone was found many times. J is TRBJ2-7 and V is TRBV28, with 8 bases identical to TRBD2. V shed 6 bases, J shed 2 bases, and the junction held 6 bases outside the gene matches. This CDR3 is 14 amino acids long. From germline, CDR1 is MDHEN and CDR2 SYDVKM. The CDR3 DNA follows: TGTGCCAGCAGGTTTTCAGCGGGGGCCTACGAGCAGTACGTC. It translates to CASRFSAGAYEQYV.

With respect to this clone: A much bigger clone sits one base away, suggesting this may be a read error. The rearrangement joins TRBV29-1 to TRBJ2-3; tentatively, D is TRBD2 (5 bases). The CDR3 runs 13 residues. Germline loops: CDR1 SQVTM, CDR2 ANQGSEA. In DNA, the CDR3 is TGCAGCGTTGATGCCGCGGGCACAGATCCGCAGTATTTT. Protein: CSVDAAGTDPQYF.

V gene TRBV28 combines with J gene TRBJ1-2; the D is unclear. CDR3 length equals 14 residues. Per the germline V gene, CDR1 is MDHEN and CDR2 is SYDVKM. CDR3 sequence reads: CSGSSTSGSHGYTF. The DNA of the CDR3 is TGTTCCGGCAGTTCCACCTCAGGATCTCATGGCTACACCTTC.

Remarks on this clone: The junction shows a germline mismatch at one end, possibly a read error. V is TRBV4-1 and J is TRBJ1-5; possible D gene TRBD1, 6 bases. Germline CDR1 reads MGHRA; CDR2 reads YSYEKL. The CDR3 has 16 residues. In nucleotides, the CDR3 is TGCGCCAGCAGCAAAGAAGACACAGGGCTCAATCAGCCCCAGCATTTT. It codes for CASSKEDTGLNQPQHF.

This chain links TRBV7-2 with TRBJ2-2; TRBD2 aligns across 8 bases. Looked up from germline, CDR1 is SGHTA and CDR2 is FQGNSA. V was clipped by 11 bases and J by 2 bases; unmatched bases: 10. The CDR3 runs to 15 residues. The CDR3 region is CAGDLSGINTGELFF. CDR3 coding DNA: TGTGCCGGTGACCTTAGCGGGATTAACACCGGGGAGCTGTTTTTT.

This clone showed up many times. This chain joins TRBV2 and TRBJ2-3; D is unclear. Deletions cut 2 bases from V and 5 bases from J, with 11 bases between. The CDR3 loop spans 14 amino acids. The germline gives CDR1 SNHLY, CDR2 FYNNEI. CDR3 coding DNA: TGTGCCAGCAGTGAAATAAATGCAGAAGATACGCAGTATTTT. Translated, it gives CASSEINAEDTQYF.

This clone showed up many times. This rearrangement joins TRBV18 to TRBJ2-3; D is undetermined. The CDR3 is 14 amino acids. Trimming left V 6 bases short and J 1 base short, with 11 bases between. The germline V gene has CDR1 KGHSH and CDR2 LQKENI. Written as DNA, the CDR3 is TGTGCCAGCTCGTCCCGTGGGGGCACAGATACGCAGTATTTT. Amino acid sequence: CASSSRGGTDTQYF. Full variable domain (remainder filled in from reference TRBV18 and TRBJ2-3): NAGVMQNPRHLVRRRGQEARLRCSPMKGHSHVYWYRQLPEEGLKFMVYLQKENIIDESGMPKERFSAEFPKEGPSILRIQQVVRGDSAAYFCASSSRGGTDTQYFGPGTRLTVL.

This clone was counted many times. This chain joins TRBV6-1 and TRBJ2-7; D gene ambiguous. Germline V lookup: CDR1 MNHNS, CDR2 SASEGT. Trimming took off 0 bases at V and 2 bases at J, with 11 bases between the two ends. The CDR3 totals 15 residues. The CDR3 coding sequence is TGTGCCAGCAGTGAAGCCCATCACACACCCTACGAGCAGTACTTC. This codes for CASSEAHHTPYEQYF.

This clone has ten or more counts. The chain links TRBV2 to TRBJ1-1; the D gene is possibly TRBD1 (5 bases). The ends were cut back, 5 bases at V and 2 bases at J, with 9 bases in the middle. The germline gives CDR1 SNHLY, CDR2 FYNNEI. This CDR3 contains 13 residues. CDR3 residues: CASSPGLNTEAFF. DNA of the CDR3: TGTGCCAGCAGTCCGGGGCTTAACACTGAAGCTTTCTTT.

This clone came up many times. This CDR3 reads CASSTAGGGGEQYF. The CDR3 coding sequence is TGTGCCAGCAGCACGGCTGGGGGGGGCGGCGAGCAGTACTTC. The V and J genes are TRBV11-3 and TRBJ2-7, with a possible D match to TRBD2 (7 bases). The V end lost 5 bases, the J end lost 6 bases, and 17 bases lay between the germline ends. There are 14 residues in the CDR3. Germline loops: CDR1 SGHNT, CDR2 YENEEA.

This clone was counted at least ten times. The chain carries TRBV2 and TRBJ2-4; no clear D gene. The CDR3 runs to 14 residues. The V end was cut by 4 bases, the J end by 6 bases, with 13 bases between. Germline loops: CDR1 SNHLY, CDR2 FYNNEI. CDR3 sequence: CASSVALYRNIQYF. The CDR3 nucleotides are TGTGCCAGCAGTGTGGCGCTCTATAGAAACATTCAGTACTTC. Drawing the rest from reference TRBV2 and TRBJ2-4, the complete variable domain is EPEVTQTPSHQVTQMGQEVILRCVPISNHLYFYWYRQILGQKVEFLVSFYNNEISEKSEIFDDQFSVERPDGSNFTLKIRSTKLEDSAMYFCASSVALYRNIQYFGAGTRLSVL.

This clone was recorded at least ten times. The genes are TRBV6-2 or TRBV6-3 and TRBJ2-3, with D perhaps TRBD1 (7 bases). CDR1 is MNHEY and CDR2 is SVGEGT in the germline V gene. Trimming pared 2 bases from V and 2 bases from J, leaving 20 bases between. The CDR3 is made up of 18 amino acids. CDR3 in amino acids: CASSYPTTGRTPTDTQYF. In DNA form, the CDR3 reads TGTGCCAGCAGTTACCCTACGACAGGGAGGACCCCCACAGATACGCAGTATTTT.

This clone showed up many times. This chain connects TRBV6-1 to TRBJ1-2; the D gene is possibly TRBD1 (6 bases). This CDR3 contains 13 residues. Between the trimmed V and J ends, which lost 3 bases and 8 bases, there was a span of 13 bases. Germline V gene lookup returns CDR1 MNHNS and CDR2 SASEGT. CDR3 loop: CASSDTGPGGYTF. DNA of the CDR3: TGTGCCAGCAGTGACACAGGGCCGGGAGGCTACACCTTC.

This clone was recorded at least ten times. The chain uses TRBV18 and TRBJ2-6; D not certain. This CDR3 has 13 amino acids. Germline-derived CDR1 and CDR2 are KGHSH and LQKENI. V lost 6 bases, J lost 0 bases, and 3 bases lay in between. CDR3: CASSLSGANVLTF. For the CDR3, the DNA is TGTGCCAGCTCCCTCTCTGGGGCCAACGTCCTGACTTTC.

With respect to this clone: One end of the junction does not line up with germline, which may come from a read error. This chain links TRBV27 with TRBJ2-3, with 11 positions matching TRBD2. The germline V gene encodes CDR1 MNHEY and CDR2 SMNVEV (reference sequence). The CDR3 runs to 20 residues. The CDR3: CASSLSARLAGGVSADKQYF. DNA of the CDR3: TGCGCCAGCAGTTTATCGGCGAGGCTAGCGGGAGGTGTGAGCGCAGATAAGCAGTATTTT.

In its sample, this clone was seen a few times. This chain links TRBV11-2 with TRBJ2-1; 9 bases are shared with TRBD2. With 4 bases clipped from V and 9 bases from J, the junction kept 13 bases outside the gene matches. This CDR3 has 16 amino acids. The germline CDR1 and CDR2 sequences are SGHAT and FQNNGV. CDR3: CASSSPAGGREGEQFF. DNA for the CDR3: TGTGCCAGCAGCTCTCCTGCGGGAGGGCGGGAAGGTGAGCAGTTCTTC.

This clone was seen just once. This may be a read error, as it is one base from a much larger clone. V gene TRBV18 combines with J gene TRBJ2-3, with D perhaps being TRBD1 or TRBD2 (5 bases each). CDR3 size: 17 residues. Germline V gene lookup returns CDR1 KGHSH and CDR2 LQKENI. The CDR3 protein is CASPPFEGPLTEDTQYF. DNA for the CDR3: TGTGCCAGCCCACCATTTGAGGGGCCGTTAACAGAAGATACGCAGTATTTT.

This clone was seen ten or more times. The rearrangement uses TRBV13 and TRBJ2-7; no firm D call. This CDR3 is built from 12 residues. Germline CDR1 PRHDT, CDR2 FYEKMQ (reference sequence). The germline V and J ends were trimmed by 5 bases and 1 base, with 6 bases remaining between them. DNA of the CDR3: TGTGCCAGCAGCGCCATATCCTACGAGCAGTACTTC. This codes for CASSAISYEQYF.

This clone was found many times. This rearrangement joins TRBV20-1 to TRBJ2-2; TRBD2 matches at 8 bases. Germline CDR1 DFQATT, CDR2 SNEGSKA (reference sequence). The junction had 7 bases not matched to a gene; V was cut back by 8 bases and J by 2 bases. The CDR3 spans 14 residues. CDR3 loop: CSPLLAGNTGELFF. The CDR3 nucleotides read TGCAGTCCTCTCCTAGCGGGCAACACCGGGGAGCTGTTTTTT.

There are many counts of this clone. The rearrangement joins TRBV6-1 to TRBJ1-5; maybe TRBD1 (6 bases). The V end lost 5 bases, the J end lost 5 bases, and 13 bases lay between the germline ends. Germline V gene data show CDR1 as MNHNS and CDR2 as SASEGT. The CDR3 covers 14 residues. CDR3 residues: CASSLRDNHQPQHF. As DNA, the CDR3 is TGTGCCAGCAGTCTCCGGGACAACCATCAGCCCCAGCATTTT.

This clone occurred many times. The rearrangement links TRBV14 to TRBJ1-6; D perhaps matches TRBD1 (5 bases). The CDR3 loop spans 15 amino acids. Trimming left V 2 bases short and J 9 bases short, with 14 bases between. Germline lookup yields CDR1 SGHDN and CDR2 FVKESK. CDR3 nucleotides: TGTGCCAGCAGCCAAATATCAGGGCTCAGTTCACCCCTCCACTTT. The encoded protein is CASSQISGLSSPLHF.

This clone has ten or more counts. Other DNA sequences from this sample encode an identical CDR3 as well. This chain joins TRBV7-9 and TRBJ1-2; D remains ambiguous. CDR1 is SEHNR, CDR2 FQNEAQ, per germline (reference sequence). This CDR3 contains 14 residues. The ends were cut back, 5 bases at V and 8 bases at J, with 18 bases in the middle. The CDR3 bases are TGTGCCAGCAGCGTTGACGCACCTTCGAGAGGCTACACCTTC. Residues: CASSVDAPSRGYTF.

This clone has ten or more counts. V and J are TRBV20-1 and TRBJ1-2; 7 positions match TRBD1. The CDR3 runs 11 residues. Germline trimming cut 3 bases from V and 7 bases from J; bases unmatched to any gene: 2. From germline, CDR1 is DFQATT and CDR2 SNEGSKA (reference sequence). CDR3 in amino acids: CSARTGRGYTF. The CDR3 coding sequence is TGCAGTGCTAGGACAGGGCGTGGCTACACCTTC.

In this sample, this clone turned up many times. The chain uses TRBV28 and TRBJ2-7; D possibly corresponds to TRBD2 (5 bases). Germline V CDR1 and CDR2: MDHEN, SYDVKM. Deletions cut 10 bases from V and 2 bases from J, with 18 bases between. CDR3 length: 14 amino acids. As DNA, the CDR3 is TGTGCCACCTTTGAGGGCAGGACCGCCTACGAGCAGTACTTC. Translating it yields CATFEGRTAYEQYF.

In this sample, this clone turned up many times. The V call is TRBV5-6, the J call TRBJ2-7, with D uncertain. Deletions cut 3 bases from V and 6 bases from J, with 13 bases between. This CDR3 contains 13 residues. Looked up from germline, CDR1 is SGHDT and CDR2 is YYEEEE. CDR3 DNA sequence: TGTGCCAGCAGCTCTATAATCCAAGGCGAGCAGTACTTC. Translation: CASSSIIQGEQYF.